Listed below are T cell receptor beta chains from one sample, sequenced in a study of PD-L1 blockade in urothelial cancer. Method: immunoSEQ multiplex PCR; TCRdb's copy keeps in-frame clones and lacks some. The sample includes approximately 86,000 clones, approximately 86% of them seen just once. The specimen comprised PBMCs, sampled around atezolizumab (anti-PD-L1) treatment. The receptors were sampled from a man aged 35 to 55 with urothelial cancer. Each CDR3 is given with its conserved first and last residue. Each record gives: V gene, clone size, D gene, J gene, CDR3 protein, CDR3 DNA. A D gene is named only where the DNA matches it firmly. A clone size is listed for some rows: how often the clone was seen (once, few, many), or a class if it is expanded.

TRBV7-9	NA	NA	TRBJ1-1	CASSLDYEVAEAFF	TGTGCCAGCAGCTTAGACTACGAGGTGGCTGAAGCTTTCTTT
TRBV6-1	once	TRBD1	TRBJ2-3	CASSLGQETADTQYF	TGTGCCAGCAGTCTGGGACAGGAGACCGCAGATACGCAGTATTTT
TRBV29-1	NA	NA	TRBJ2-3	CSVEGTDTQYF	TGCAGCGTAGAGGGCACAGATACGCAGTATTTT
TRBV10-2	NA	NA	TRBJ1-5	CASSEQWVQPQHF	TGCGCCAGCAGCGAACAGTGGGTTCAGCCCCAGCATTTT
TRBV30	NA	NA	TRBJ1-1	CAWSAGQLNTEAFF	TGTGCCTGGAGTGCTGGACAGCTGAACACTGAAGCTTTCTTT
TRBV19	few	NA	TRBJ1-2	CASSTVGLRTGYGYTF	TGTGCCAGTAGTACCGTGGGCCTCCGCACCGGCTATGGCTACACCTTC
TRBV9	NA	TRBD2	TRBJ2-7	CASSDGTSGAEQYF	TGTGCCAGCAGCGATGGGACTAGCGGGGCCGAGCAGTACTTC
TRBV15	NA	NA	TRBJ1-5	CATSRDTGAHQPQHF	TGTGCCACCAGCAGAGATACGGGAGCTCATCAGCCCCAGCATTTT
TRBV7-8	once	NA	TRBJ2-3	CASSPVGGSQYF	TGTGCCAGCAGCCCCGTCGGGGGATCGCAGTATTTT
TRBV19	NA	TRBD2	TRBJ2-5	CASSIAGGLAGRGETQYF	TGTGCCAGTAGCATTGCGGGGGGCCTGGCGGGGAGAGGGGAGACCCAGTACTTC
TRBV19	NA	NA	TRBJ2-3	CASRPSTTDTQYF	TGTGCCAGTAGGCCTAGTACAACAGATACGCAGTATTTT
TRBV15	NA	NA	TRBJ2-7	CATSGILAGDEQYF	TGTGCCACCAGCGGGATACTAGCTGGCGACGAGCAGTACTTC
TRBV9	NA	NA	TRBJ1-3	CASSVDRVGGNTIYF	TGTGCCAGCAGCGTAGACAGGGTGGGAGGAAACACCATATATTTT
TRBV5-8	NA	TRBD1	TRBJ1-2	CASSPRPGTGYYGYTF	TGTGCCAGCAGCCCACGTCCCGGGACAGGGTACTATGGCTACACCTTC
TRBV7-9	NA	NA	TRBJ1-1	CASSLALGLLMNTEAFF	TGTGCCAGCAGCCTAGCCCTGGGGCTCCTAATGAACACTGAAGCTTTCTTT
TRBV2	once	TRBD1	TRBJ1-5	CASRIGTALQPQHF	TGTGCCAGCAGGATCGGGACAGCCCTTCAGCCCCAGCATTTT
TRBV10-3	NA	NA	TRBJ2-3	CAISDFVGATQYF	TGTGCCATCAGTGATTTCGTGGGGGCTACGCAGTATTTT
TRBV10-3	NA	NA	TRBJ1-2	CAISESVASNYGYTF	TGTGCCATCAGTGAGTCGGTGGCTTCTAACTATGGCTACACCTTC
TRBV15	few	TRBD2	TRBJ2-7	CATSRGGTSSEQYF	TGTGCCACCAGCAGAGGAGGGACTAGCAGCGAGCAGTACTTC
TRBV18	NA	NA	TRBJ2-4	CASSPQQVGAKNIQYF	TGTGCCAGCTCCCCGCAACAGGTCGGGGCCAAAAACATTCAGTACTTC
TRBV9	NA	NA	TRBJ2-2	CASSVALISPRPTNTGELFF	TGTGCCAGCAGCGTAGCCTTAATTAGTCCCCGCCCGACTAACACCGGGGAGCTGTTTTTT
TRBV7-2	few	TRBD2	TRBJ2-1	CASSLALAAQGNEQFF	TGTGCCAGCAGCTTAGCGCTAGCGGCCCAAGGGAATGAGCAGTTCTTC
TRBV10-2	NA	TRBD2	TRBJ2-7	CASRGLAEYEQYF	TGCGCCAGCAGAGGACTAGCGGAATACGAGCAGTACTTC
TRBV15	NA	TRBD1	TRBJ2-7	CATSREQGKYEQYF	TGTGCCACCAGCAGAGAACAGGGGAAGTACGAGCAGTACTTC
TRBV14	NA	NA	TRBJ1-4	CASSRQLNEKLFF	TGTGCCAGCAGCCGACAGCTCAATGAAAAACTGTTTTTT
TRBV6-1	NA	TRBD1	TRBJ1-2	CASSEWRTGEGYTF	TGTGCCAGCAGTGAATGGAGGACAGGGGAGGGCTACACCTTC
TRBV6-4	NA	TRBD2	TRBJ2-1	CASTDSLGRPDQASGRDEQFF	TGTGCCAGCACCGACTCCCTGGGACGGCCCGATCAGGCTAGCGGGAGGGATGAGCAGTTCTTC
TRBV11-2	NA	TRBD1	TRBJ1-1	CASSLSSGQGARRGF	TGTGCCAGCAGCCTAAGCTCCGGACAGGGGGCTAGAAGGGGGTTT
TRBV28	NA	TRBD2	TRBJ2-2	CASTPGLASGELFF	TGTGCCAGCACCCCGGGACTAGCGTCCGGGGAGCTGTTTTTT
TRBV9	NA	TRBD1	TRBJ2-1	CASSGRDRGLDEQFF	TGTGCCAGCAGCGGCCGGGACAGGGGGTTGGATGAGCAGTTCTTC
TRBV27	NA	NA	TRBJ2-7	CASSPRVGGLGEQYF	TGTGCCAGCAGTCCACGAGTTGGGGGACTGGGAGAGCAGTACTTC
TRBV9	NA	TRBD2	TRBJ2-3	CASSQRDFTDTQYF	TGTGCCAGCAGCCAGCGGGACTTCACAGATACGCAGTATTTT
TRBV6-5	once	TRBD1	TRBJ1-1	CASSAQGQNTEAFF	TGTGCCAGCAGTGCACAGGGGCAGAACACTGAAGCTTTCTTT
TRBV15	once	NA	TRBJ2-1	CATSRALQNEQFF	TGTGCCACCAGCAGAGCTCTTCAGAATGAGCAGTTCTTC
TRBV15	NA	TRBD1	TRBJ1-1	CATSRFGRDRGRLNTEAFF	TGTGCCACCAGCAGATTTGGCCGGGACAGGGGGCGTCTGAACACTGAAGCTTTCTTT
TRBV7-9	NA	NA	TRBJ1-1	CASSKTTDPRPEAFF	TGTGCCAGCAGCAAAACGACTGATCCTAGGCCTGAAGCTTTCTTT
TRBV25-1	NA	TRBD2	TRBJ2-7	CASSEALAGVHEQYF	TGTGCCAGCAGTGAGGCCCTAGCGGGAGTCCACGAGCAGTACTTC
TRBV6-6	NA	NA	TRBJ1-1	CASSLSGGNTEAFF	TGTGCCAGCAGTTTATCGGGGGGGAACACTGAAGCTTTCTTT
TRBV5-1	NA	TRBD1	TRBJ1-1	CASSLTGGITEAFF	TGCGCCAGCAGCTTGACAGGGGGGATCACTGAAGCTTTCTTT
TRBV27	NA	NA	TRBJ1-2	CASSETQGLGYGYTF	TGTGCCAGCAGTGAAACTCAGGGGTTAGGGTATGGCTACACCTTC
TRBV7-7	NA	TRBD2	TRBJ2-2	CASSLGGRVTGELFF	TGTGCTAGCAGCTTAGGCGGGAGAGTAACCGGGGAGCTGTTTTTT
TRBV4-1	NA	NA	TRBJ2-7	CASSQDMNRAREQYF	TGCGCCAGCAGCCAAGATATGAACAGGGCCCGCGAGCAGTACTTC
TRBV10-3	once	NA	TRBJ2-1	CAISERGNEQFF	TGTGCCATCAGTGAGAGAGGCAATGAGCAGTTCTTC
TRBV7-3	NA	TRBD1	TRBJ2-1	CASSRNRGNNEQFF	TGTGCCAGCAGTCGTAACAGGGGGAACAATGAGCAGTTCTTC
TRBV7-9	NA	NA	TRBJ1-4	CASSYLATNEKLFF	TGTGCCAGCAGCTACTTAGCAACTAATGAAAAACTGTTTTTT
TRBV13	NA	NA	TRBJ1-1	CASRRFTEAFF	TGTGCCAGCAGGCGGTTCACTGAAGCTTTCTTT
TRBV19	NA	TRBD1	TRBJ1-1	CASSPTGTVFGGVTEAFF	TGTGCCAGTAGTCCAACGGGGACAGTTTTCGGGGGAGTCACTGAAGCTTTCTTT
TRBV28	once	NA	TRBJ2-7	CASSLGPGDSYEQYF	TGTGCCAGCAGTTTGGGCCCAGGGGACTCCTACGAGCAGTACTTC
TRBV2	NA	NA	TRBJ2-3	CASSDRDTDTQYF	TGTGCCAGCAGTGACCGAGACACAGATACGCAGTATTTT
TRBV14	NA	NA	TRBJ1-1	CASSQGAGANTEAFF	TGTGCCAGCAGCCAAGGGGCGGGGGCGAACACTGAAGCTTTCTTT
TRBV28	medium-sized	NA	TRBJ1-4	CASSLTRGGLFF	TGTGCCAGCAGCCTCACTAGGGGGGGACTGTTTTTT
TRBV25-1	NA	TRBD2	TRBJ2-7	CASRLSGRGGEQYF	TGTGCCAGCAGACTTAGCGGGAGGGGAGGGGAGCAGTACTTC
TRBV9	NA	TRBD2	TRBJ2-5	CASSVDGGGTWKTQYF	TGTGCCAGCAGCGTAGACGGGGGGGGGACGTGGAAGACCCAGTACTTC
TRBV29-1	NA	NA	TRBJ1-2	CSARRDNNNYGYTF	TGCAGCGCACGTAGGGACAACAATAACTATGGCTACACCTTC
TRBV29-1	NA	NA	TRBJ1-1	CSAPTDMNTEAFF	TGCAGCGCTCCGACAGACATGAACACTGAAGCTTTCTTT
TRBV10-1	NA	NA	TRBJ1-1	CASSGGRNTEAFF	TGCGCCAGCAGCGGGGGTCGAAACACTGAAGCTTTCTTT